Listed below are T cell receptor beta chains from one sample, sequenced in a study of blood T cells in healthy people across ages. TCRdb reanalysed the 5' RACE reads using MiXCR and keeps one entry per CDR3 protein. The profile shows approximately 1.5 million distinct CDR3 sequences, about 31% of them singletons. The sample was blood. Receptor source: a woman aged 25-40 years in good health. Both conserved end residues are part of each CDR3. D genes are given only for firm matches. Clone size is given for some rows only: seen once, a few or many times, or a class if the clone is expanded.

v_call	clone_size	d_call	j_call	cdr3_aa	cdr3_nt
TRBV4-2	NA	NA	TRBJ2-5	CASSQGLSMEETQYF	TGTGCCAGCAGCCAAGGACTTAGCATGGAAGAGACCCAGTACTTC
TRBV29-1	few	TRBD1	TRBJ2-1	CSVDPSYLTGDRGHEQFF	TGCAGCGTTGATCCTTCATACCTAACAGGGGACAGGGGGCATGAGCAGTTCTTC
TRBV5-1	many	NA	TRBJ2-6	CASSLEASGANVLTF	TGCGCCAGCAGCTTGGAAGCGTCTGGGGCCAACGTCCTGACTTTC
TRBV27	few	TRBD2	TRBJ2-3	CASSLGSGRAGSTDTQYF	TGTGCCAGCAGTTTAGGCAGCGGGAGGGCCGGGAGCACAGATACGCAGTATTTT
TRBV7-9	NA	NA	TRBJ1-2	CASSSPDSYGYTF	TGTGCCAGCAGCTCCCCGGACAGTTATGGCTACACCTTC
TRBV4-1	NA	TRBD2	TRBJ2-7	CASSQPGTSGSYEQYF	TGCGCCAGCAGCCAACCCGGGACTAGCGGCTCCTACGAGCAGTACTTC
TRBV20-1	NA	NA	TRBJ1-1	CSARYRSNTEAFF	TGCAGTGCTAGATACCGGTCGAACACTGAAGCTTTCTTT
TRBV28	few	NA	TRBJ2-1	CASSLLVAEQFF	TGTGCCAGCAGTTTACTTGTGGCGGAGCAGTTCTTC
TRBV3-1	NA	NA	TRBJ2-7	CASSQDWYEQYF	TGTGCCAGCAGCCAAGACTGGTACGAGCAGTACTTC
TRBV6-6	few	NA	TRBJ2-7	CASQEAYEQYF	TGTGCCAGCCAAGAGGCCTACGAGCAGTACTTC
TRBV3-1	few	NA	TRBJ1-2	CASSQDGSYYYGYTF	TGTGCCAGCAGCCAAGATGGGTCCTACTACTATGGCTACACCTTC